The TCR beta chain described here comes from a study of beta chain features in type 1 diabetes. Overall study findings and caveats: At VDJ recombination sites, type 1 diabetes patients had fewer insertions and more deleted nucleotides. PCR might show a preference for shorter templates, equally across patients and controls.

This CDR3 spans 14 amino acids. Germline V gives CDR1 SGHTA, CDR2 FQGNSA. V was pared by 5 bases and J by 2 bases, with 5 bases of the junction left unmatched. This clone has more than one count but fewer than ten. Its antigen is not known. Additional DNA sequences in this sample encode the identical CDR3. Investigators reverse transcribed all isolated RNA, so they sequenced expressed TCRB transcripts. Deep immunoSEQ sequencing covered naive, central memory and regulatory T cell samples. Assay used: immunoSEQ multiplex PCR; TCRdb lists only in-frame clones, some missing. In the table there are hundreds of thousands of clones, about 17% of which are singletons. Purities over 98% were achieved in all sorted populations.

Input material: naive CD4+ T cells from blood. The gene calls are TRBV7-2 and TRBJ2-5; 7 bases are shared with TRBD1. This clonotype was obtained from a young woman in good health. The CDR3 loop reads CASSARQGQETQYF. DNA for the CDR3: TGTGCCAGCAGCGCTCGACAGGGACAAGAGACCCAGTACTTC.